This T cell receptor (beta chain) was obtained from a study of regulatory T cells in long-lasting Graves disease. Regarding time point: newly diagnosed GD, antithyroid drugs for less than 3 months. RNA from PBMCs was the source of the TCR library. American Thyroid Association guidelines defined Graves' disease diagnosis. The CDR3 covers 12 residues. Trimming took 5 bases from V and 9 from J; bases not matched to a gene: 3. Building the TCR beta libraries relied on iRepertoire HTBI primers, and CDR3 regions underwent Arm-PCR. Authors' data handling: Sample data revealed 60 to 80 TRBV and 14 TRBJ segments. One entry per CDR3 protein, called by TCRdb with MiXCR from the multiplex PCR reads. TCRdb, not the authors, supplied the V and J calls. The table has about 620,000 distinct CDR3 sequences, 15% to 20% seen once; the top ten hold 18%. Another study also made use of these data, one on T cells in Graves' hyperthyroidism and ophthalmopathy. As that report states: The majority of expanded thyroid clonotypes above 0.001 also appeared in blood.

The sample was peripheral blood mononuclear cells (PBMCs), taken at new diagnosis, from a patient treated with antithyroid drugs. The chain employs TRBV12-3 or TRBV12-4 and TRBJ2-3, with 9 bases fitting TRBD1. The clonotype originates from a woman aged 30 to 39 with Graves disease. The CDR3 protein is CASSGDRVTQYF. The DNA of the CDR3 is TGTGCCAGCAGTGGGGACAGGGTAACGCAGTATTTT.